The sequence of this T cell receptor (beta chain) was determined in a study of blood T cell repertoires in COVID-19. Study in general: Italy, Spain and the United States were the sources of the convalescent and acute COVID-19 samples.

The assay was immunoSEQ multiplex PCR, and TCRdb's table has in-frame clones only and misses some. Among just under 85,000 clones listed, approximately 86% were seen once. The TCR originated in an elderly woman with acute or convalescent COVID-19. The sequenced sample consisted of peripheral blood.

The CDR3 reads CASSESQGWVNQPQHF. The CDR3 coding sequence is TGTGCCAGCAGTGAGTCTCAGGGGTGGGTCAATCAGCCCCAGCATTTT. This chain joins TRBV6-1 and TRBJ1-5, with TRBD1 as a possible D gene (6 bases). CDR3 size: 16 residues. Germline CDR1 is MNHNS and CDR2 is SASEGT. Trimming took off 3 bases at V and 3 bases at J, with 15 bases between the two ends.